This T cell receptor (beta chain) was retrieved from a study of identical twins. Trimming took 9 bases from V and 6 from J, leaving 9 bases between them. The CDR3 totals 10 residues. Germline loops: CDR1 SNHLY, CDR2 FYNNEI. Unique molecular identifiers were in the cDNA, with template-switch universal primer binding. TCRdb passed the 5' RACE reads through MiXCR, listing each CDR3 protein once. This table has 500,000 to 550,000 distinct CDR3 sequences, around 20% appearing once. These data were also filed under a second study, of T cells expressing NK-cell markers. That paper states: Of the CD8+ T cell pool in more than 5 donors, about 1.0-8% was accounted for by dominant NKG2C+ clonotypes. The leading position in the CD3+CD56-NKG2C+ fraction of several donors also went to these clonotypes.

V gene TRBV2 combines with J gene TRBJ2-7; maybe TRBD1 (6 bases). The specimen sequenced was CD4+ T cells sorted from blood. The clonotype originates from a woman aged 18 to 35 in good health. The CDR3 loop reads CARQGREQYF. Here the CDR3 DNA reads TGTGCCAGGCAGGGGCGCGAGCAGTACTTC.